Detailed here is one TCR beta chain. Its target is not known. CDR1 and CDR2 from the germline V gene are SGHVS and FQNEAQ. After removal of 0 bases from V and 2 bases from J, the junction contained 6 bases not matched to a gene. The CDR3 spans 17 residues. The data derive from a study of OX40 agonist ivuxolimab in advanced cancers. Findings and limits, study-wide: Relative to CD4+, CD8+ T cells held more expanded clones on average.

Some clones are missing from TCRdb's copy, which holds only in-frame ones; the method was immunoSEQ multiplex PCR. Of about 79,000 clones listed, 85% to 90% were seen once; the top ten hold around 13%. The TCR was taken from an adult with an advanced solid tumor such as melanoma, head and neck, liver or kidney cancer. The sequenced sample was CD4+ or CD8+ T cells sorted from blood, obtained in a trial of the OX40 agonist ivuxolimab. V usage is TRBV7-8 and J usage is TRBJ1-5; TRBD1 matches at 8 bases. The CDR3 sequence: CASSLARSGGGNQPQHF. The CDR3 nucleotides read TGTGCCAGCAGCTTAGCAAGGTCAGGGGGCGGCAATCAGCCCCAGCATTTT.